This T cell receptor beta chain was sequenced in a study of T cells after yellow fever vaccination. Using its own MiXCR run on the 5' RACE reads, TCRdb lists one record per CDR3 protein. The sample lists 350,000 to 550,000 distinct CDR3 sequences, around 20% occurring once. V lost 6 bases and J 0 bases, leaving 12 bases between the germline ends. This CDR3 is 16 amino acids long. CDR1 and CDR2 (germline): MGHDK, SYGVNS. The sequencing here drew on PBMCs, taken before the yellow fever booster vaccination. The sequence was collected from a man aged 18 to 29 who received the YFV17D yellow fever vaccine. V is TRBV25-1 and J is TRBJ2-6; D is possibly TRBD1 or TRBD2 (5 bases each). As DNA, the CDR3 is TGTGCCAGCAGCAGGGACCGCAACTCTGGGGCCAACGTCCTGACTTTC. This sequence encodes CASSRDRNSGANVLTF.